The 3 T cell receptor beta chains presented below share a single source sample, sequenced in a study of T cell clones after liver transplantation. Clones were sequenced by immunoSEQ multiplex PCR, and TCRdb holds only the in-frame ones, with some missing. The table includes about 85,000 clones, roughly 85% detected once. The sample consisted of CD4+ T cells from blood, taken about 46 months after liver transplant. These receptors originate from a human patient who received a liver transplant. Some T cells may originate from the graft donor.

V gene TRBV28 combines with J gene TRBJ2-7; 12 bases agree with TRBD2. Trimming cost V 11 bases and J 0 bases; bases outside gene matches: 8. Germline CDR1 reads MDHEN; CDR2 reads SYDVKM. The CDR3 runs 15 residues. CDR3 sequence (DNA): TGTGCCGCAGGGACTAGCGGGTCCCCCTCCTACGAGCAGTACTTC. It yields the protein CAAGTSGSPSYEQYF. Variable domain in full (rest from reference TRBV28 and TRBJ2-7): DVKVTQSSRYLVKRTGEKVFLECVQDMDHENMFWYRQDPGLGLRLIYFSYDVKMKEKGDIPEGYSVSREKKERFSLILESASTNQTSMYLCAAGTSGSPSYEQYFGPGTRLTVT.

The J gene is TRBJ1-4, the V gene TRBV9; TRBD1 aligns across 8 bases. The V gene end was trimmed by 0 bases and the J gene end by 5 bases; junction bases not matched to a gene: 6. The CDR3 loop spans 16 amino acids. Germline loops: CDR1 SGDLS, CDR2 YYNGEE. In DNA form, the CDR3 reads TGTGCCAGCAGCGTAGGAAGGACAGGGAGGAATGAAAAACTGTTTTTT. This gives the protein CASSVGRTGRNEKLFF.

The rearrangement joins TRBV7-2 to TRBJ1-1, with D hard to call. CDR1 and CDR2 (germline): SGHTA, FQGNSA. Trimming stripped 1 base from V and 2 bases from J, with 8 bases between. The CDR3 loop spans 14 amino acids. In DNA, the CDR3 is TGTGCCAGCAGCTTAGGACTGTACAACACTGAAGCTTTCTTT. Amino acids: CASSLGLYNTEAFF.